This TCR beta chain was identified during a study of blood T cell repertoires in COVID-19. Whole-study context: From T cells, B-cell-depleted T cells, or PBMCs came the material, which was cDNA or gDNA.

In the original processing: Using reference gene primer amplification, nucleated cell counts were estimated. The table came from immunoSEQ multiplex PCR; TCRdb's copy has only in-frame clones and leaves some out. V and J calls plus clone size are reproduced from that table; the DNA served to infer D and trimming. This sample yields about 83,000 clones, of which more than 80% are seen a single time; roughly 16% belongs to the top ten. Germline trimming cut 0 bases from V and 8 bases from J; bases unmatched to any gene: 7. The CDR3 contains 13 residues. The germline V gene encodes CDR1 GTSNPN and CDR2 SVGIG (reference sequence).

The receptor was derived from a woman of 80 years or more with acute or convalescent COVID-19. Sequencing was performed on peripheral blood. The V and J genes are TRBV30 and TRBJ2-7; 7 bases agree with TRBD2. In DNA, the CDR3 is TGTGCCTGGAGTGTACTGGGGGGGGAGAAGCAGTACTTC. It yields the protein CAWSVLGGEKQYF.